The 5 T cell receptor beta chains given below trace back to one sample, sequenced in a study of T cell responses to AZD1222 COVID-19 vaccine. Some clones are missing from TCRdb's copy, which holds only in-frame ones; the method was immunoSEQ multiplex PCR. The table lists under 95,000 clones, 85% to 90% of them singletons. The sample was peripheral blood, taken 28 days after the second AZD1222 dose. The receptors come from an adult who received the AZD1222 COVID-19 vaccine.

This rearrangement joins TRBV6-6 to TRBJ1-2, with 7 bases lining up with TRBD1. Unmatched junction bases numbered 5, after V lost 6 bases and J lost 1 base. The CDR3 is 14 amino acids. Per germline, CDR1 MNHNY and CDR2 SVGAGI (reference sequence). CDR3 protein: CASSRTGDNYGYTF. Here the CDR3 DNA reads TGTGCCAGCAGCAGGACAGGAGATAACTATGGCTACACCTTC.

The chain couples TRBV24-1 to TRBJ2-3, with D unresolved. The ends were cut back, 0 bases at V and 5 bases at J, with 11 bases in the middle. Germline values: CDR1 KGHDR, CDR2 SFDVKD. This CDR3 is built from 15 residues. The CDR3 DNA reads TGTGCCACCAGTGATTTGGGGCAGACCCAAGATACGCAGTATTTT. Amino acid sequence: CATSDLGQTQDTQYF.

The chain has TRBV28 and TRBJ2-3; 10 positions match TRBD1. The J segment lost 5 bases and the V segment lost 0 bases, leaving 8 bases of the junction unmatched. The germline CDR1 and CDR2 sequences are MDHEN and SYDVKM. The CDR3 length is 17 residues. For the CDR3, the DNA is TGTGCCAGCAGTTTATGGAGGGGACAGGGGCTGGGAGATACGCAGTATTTT. Translating gives CASSLWRGQGLGDTQYF. Based on the CDR3 plus reference TRBV28 and TRBJ2-3, the full variable domain is DVKVTQSSRYLVKRTGEKVFLECVQDMDHENMFWYRQDPGLGLRLIYFSYDVKMKEKGDIPEGYSVSREKKERFSLILESASTNQTSMYLCASSLWRGQGLGDTQYFGPGTRLTVL.

This clone has a single count. The V call is TRBV7-3, the J call TRBJ2-2; maybe TRBD2 (5 bases). The V and J ends lost 2 bases and 1 base respectively, with 14 bases between them. The germline V gene has CDR1 SGHTA and CDR2 FQGTGA. The CDR3 is 17 amino acids. The CDR3 loop is CASSLGRAGLNTGELFF. The CDR3 DNA sequence: TGTGCCAGCAGCTTAGGGCGGGCTGGTCTGAACACCGGGGAGCTGTTTTTT.

The chain employs TRBV7-9 and TRBJ1-4, with 8 nucleotides matching TRBD1. The V gene end was trimmed by 5 bases and the J gene end by 7 bases; junction bases not matched to a gene: 3. The length of the CDR3 is 13 residues. CDR1 SEHNR and CDR2 FQNEAQ come from the germline V gene (reference sequence). The CDR3 is CASSIGQGEKLFF. DNA of the CDR3: TGTGCCAGCAGCATAGGACAGGGTGAAAAACTGTTTTTT.